This T cell receptor beta chain was identified during a study of blood T cell repertoires in COVID-19. Study details: Sources were T cells, B-cell-depleted T cells, or PBMCs; the material itself was cDNA or gDNA.

The CDR3 has 14 residues. Trimming removed 5 bases at V and 7 bases at J, with 15 bases between. CDR1 and CDR2 (germline): MGHRA, YSYEKL. Profiling relied on immunoSEQ multiplex PCR, and the TCRdb table lists in-frame clones only, not all of them. The sample shows 350,000 to 550,000 clones, 80% to 90% of them seen only once. Cohort allocation depended upon clinical history that participants reported. V and J are TRBV4-1 and TRBJ2-4; tentative D call: TRBD2 (5 bases). Sequenced: PBMCs or T cells enriched from blood (not recorded which). This receptor was taken from a young man who had recovered from COVID-19. The CDR3 region has the DNA TGCGCCAGCAGCTTTGACCCGGGGTTCAACATTCAGTACTTC. It codes for CASSFDPGFNIQYF.